This is a list of T cell receptor beta chains from one sample in a study of blood T cell repertoires in COVID-19. This table comes from immunoSEQ multiplex PCR, and its TCRdb copy is limited to in-frame clones, with some not included. This table holds 150,000 to 200,000 clones, roughly nine tenths found once. Sequencing was performed on peripheral blood. The receptors were sampled from a man between 70 and 80 years old with active or convalescent COVID-19. Each CDR3 is given with its conserved first and last residue. A D gene is named only where the DNA matches it firmly. Some rows mark clone size as missing; the rest say once, few, many or name a class of expanded clone.

CDR3 length	clone size	D gene	V gene	J gene	CDR3 protein	CDR3 DNA
12	-	-	TRBV2	TRBJ1-5	CASRRSRGPQHF	TGTGCCAGCCGTAGGAGTAGGGGGCCCCAGCATTTT
14	-	TRBD1	TRBV19	TRBJ2-5	CASSLPDRGETQYF	TGTGCCAGTAGCCTCCCGGACAGGGGGGAGACCCAGTACTTC
13	-	-	TRBV18	TRBJ1-5	CASSPTWSQPQHF	TGTGCCAGCTCACCCACGTGGAGTCAGCCCCAGCATTTT
16	-	TRBD2	TRBV7-2	TRBJ2-3	CASSFSGGPNTDTQYF	TGTGCCAGCAGCTTTTCGGGGGGGCCGAACACAGATACGCAGTATTTT
15	-	TRBD1	TRBV27	TRBJ1-2	CASSEGTVSNYGYTF	TGTGCCAGCAGCGAAGGGACAGTCTCTAACTATGGCTACACCTTC
13	-	-	TRBV14	TRBJ2-2	CASSQVATGELFF	TGTGCCAGCAGCCAAGTAGCTACCGGGGAGCTGTTTTTT
15	-	TRBD1	TRBV4-3	TRBJ2-3	CASSQGDRVADTQYF	TGCGCCAGCAGCCAAGGTGACAGGGTGGCAGATACGCAGTATTTT
13	-	-	TRBV5-1	TRBJ2-5	CASSSGVRETQYF	TGCGCCAGCAGCTCAGGGGTTCGAGAGACCCAGTACTTC
12	-	TRBD2	TRBV19	TRBJ2-4	CASSSGGDRKYF	TGTGCCAGTAGTAGTGGGGGGGATCGGAAGTACTTC
16	-	-	TRBV4-3	TRBJ2-6	CASSQDTPSGANVLTF	TGCGCCAGCAGCCAAGATACACCCTCTGGGGCCAACGTCCTGACTTTC
15	-	TRBD1	TRBV18	TRBJ2-7	CASSPPRGQGYEQYF	TGTGCCAGCTCACCACCGAGGGGACAGGGCTACGAGCAGTACTTC
14	-	-	TRBV6-1	TRBJ2-4	CASSEVGPPGIQYF	TGTGCCAGCAGTGAAGTGGGGCCGCCGGGCATTCAGTACTTC
15	-	TRBD1	TRBV27	TRBJ2-1	CASSPRDRGDNEQFF	TGTGCCAGCAGCCCCCGTGACAGGGGGGACAATGAGCAGTTCTTC
15	-	TRBD2	TRBV29-1	TRBJ2-1	CSVEQTSGRGNEQFF	TGCAGCGTCGAACAGACTAGCGGGAGGGGCAATGAGCAGTTCTTC
13	-	TRBD1	TRBV29-1	TRBJ1-4	CSVGQGLREKLFF	TGCAGCGTTGGACAGGGGCTGAGGGAAAAACTGTTTTTT
15	-	TRBD2	TRBV5-4	TRBJ2-7	CASSLSLAPTYEQYF	TGTGCCAGCAGCTTGTCACTAGCGCCAACCTACGAGCAGTACTTC
16	-	TRBD2	TRBV3-1/TRBV3-2	TRBJ2-1	CASSQGLAGGFNEQFF	TGTGCCAGCAGCCAAGGGTTGGCGGGGGGCTTCAATGAGCAGTTCTTC
13	once	TRBD1	TRBV30	TRBJ2-5	CAWARGLGETQYF	TGTGCCTGGGCCAGGGGGCTGGGGGAGACCCAGTACTTC
11	-	-	TRBV30	TRBJ1-1	CAWSSGGAAFF	TGTGCCTGGAGCTCAGGTGGGGCAGCTTTCTTT
14	-	-	TRBV5-6	TRBJ1-2	CASSLVSPSYGYTF	TGTGCCAGCAGCTTGGTAAGCCCCTCCTATGGCTACACCTTC
17	-	-	TRBV30	TRBJ2-1	CAWSGFGAGNSYNEQFF	TGTGCCTGGTCGGGGTTTGGGGCGGGGAACTCCTACAATGAGCAGTTCTTC
15	-	TRBD1	TRBV7-8	TRBJ2-6	CASSSTGSGANVLTF	TGTGCCAGCAGCTCGACAGGGTCTGGGGCCAACGTCCTGACTTTC
15	-	TRBD2	TRBV19	TRBJ2-4	CASSISGGSNFIQYF	TGTGCCAGTAGTATTTCGGGGGGATCCAATTTCATTCAGTACTTC
14	-	TRBD2	TRBV7-2	TRBJ2-1	CASRGTSGNNEQFF	TGTGCCAGCAGGGGGACTAGCGGGAACAATGAGCAGTTCTTC
14	-	-	TRBV20-1	TRBJ1-5	CSASLGQRNQPQHF	TGCAGTGCTAGTTTGGGACAAAGAAATCAGCCCCAGCATTTT
14	-	-	TRBV7-2	TRBJ1-1	CASSFPGQITEAFF	TGTGCCAGCAGCTTTCCGGGACAAATCACTGAAGCTTTCTTT